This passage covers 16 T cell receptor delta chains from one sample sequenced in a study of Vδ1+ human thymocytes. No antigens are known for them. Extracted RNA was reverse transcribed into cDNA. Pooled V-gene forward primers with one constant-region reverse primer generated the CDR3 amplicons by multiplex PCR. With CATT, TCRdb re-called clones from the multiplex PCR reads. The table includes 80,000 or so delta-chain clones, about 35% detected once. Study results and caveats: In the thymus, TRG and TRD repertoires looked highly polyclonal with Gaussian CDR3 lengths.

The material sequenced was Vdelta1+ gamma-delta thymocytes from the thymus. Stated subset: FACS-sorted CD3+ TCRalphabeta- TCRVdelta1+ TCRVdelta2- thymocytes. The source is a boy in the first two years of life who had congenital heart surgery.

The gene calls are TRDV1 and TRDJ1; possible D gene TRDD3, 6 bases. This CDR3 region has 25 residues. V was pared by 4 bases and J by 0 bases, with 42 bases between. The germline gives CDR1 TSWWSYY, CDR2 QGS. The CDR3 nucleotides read TGTGCTCTTGGGGCCCCACACCGGCCTAGGATTGACTGGGTACCCGACGAGCGGTACACCGATAAACTCATCTTT. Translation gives CALGAPHRPRIDWVPDERYTDKLIF.

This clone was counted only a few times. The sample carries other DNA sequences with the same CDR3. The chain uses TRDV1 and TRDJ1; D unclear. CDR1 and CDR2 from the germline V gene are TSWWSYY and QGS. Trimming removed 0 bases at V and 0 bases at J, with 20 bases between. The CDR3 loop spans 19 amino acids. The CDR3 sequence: CALGELCGHHTLYTDKLIF. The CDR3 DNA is TGTGCTCTTGGGGAACTATGCGGACATCATACATTATACACCGATAAACTCATCTTT.

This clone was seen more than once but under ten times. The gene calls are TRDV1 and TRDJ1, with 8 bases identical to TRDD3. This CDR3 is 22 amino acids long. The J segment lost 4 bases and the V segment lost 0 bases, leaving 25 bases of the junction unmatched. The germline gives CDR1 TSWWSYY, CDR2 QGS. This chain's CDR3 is CALGELDRRLVPTWGKNDKLIF. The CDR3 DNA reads TGTGCTCTTGGGGAACTAGATCGTCGATTGGTACCCACCTGGGGGAAAAACGATAAACTCATCTTT.

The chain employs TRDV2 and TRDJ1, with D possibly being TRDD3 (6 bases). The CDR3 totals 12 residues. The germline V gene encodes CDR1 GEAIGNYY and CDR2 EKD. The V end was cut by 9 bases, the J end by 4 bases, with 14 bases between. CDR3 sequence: CAGDLPFDKLIF. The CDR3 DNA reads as TGTGCCGGGGATCTCCCCTTCGATAAACTCATCTTT.

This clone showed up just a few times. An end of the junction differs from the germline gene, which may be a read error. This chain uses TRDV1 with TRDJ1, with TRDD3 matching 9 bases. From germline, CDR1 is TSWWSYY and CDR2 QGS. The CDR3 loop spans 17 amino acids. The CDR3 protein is CALGERVLLGDTDKPIF. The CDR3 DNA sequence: TGTGCTCTTGGGGAAAGGGTCCTACTGGGGGACACCGATAAACCCATCTTT.

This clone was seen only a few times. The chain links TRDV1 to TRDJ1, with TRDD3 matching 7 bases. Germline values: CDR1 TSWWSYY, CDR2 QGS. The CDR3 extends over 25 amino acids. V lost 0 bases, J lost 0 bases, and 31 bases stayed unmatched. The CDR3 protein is CALGELELPTQVLGKGPSYTDKLIF. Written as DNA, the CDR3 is TGTGCTCTTGGGGAACTAGAGCTCCCTACCCAAGTACTGGGGAAGGGACCCTCATACACCGATAAACTCATCTTT.

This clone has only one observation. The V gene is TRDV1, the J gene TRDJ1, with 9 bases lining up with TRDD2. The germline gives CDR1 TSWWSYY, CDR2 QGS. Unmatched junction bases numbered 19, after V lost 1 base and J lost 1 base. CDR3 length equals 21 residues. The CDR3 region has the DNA TGTGCTCTTGGGGAACCTCCCGCCTTCCTACAATCTGGTGGGTGCACCGATAAACTCATCTTT. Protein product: CALGEPPAFLQSGGCTDKLIF.

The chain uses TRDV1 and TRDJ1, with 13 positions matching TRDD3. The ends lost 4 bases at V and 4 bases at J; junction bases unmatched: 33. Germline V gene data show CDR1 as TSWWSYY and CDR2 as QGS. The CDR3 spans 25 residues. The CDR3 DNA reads TGTGCTCTTGGGGGACCGGTACCCCGGGGGTCGAAGGACTGGGGGATACGCATTTCTGTCGATAAACTCATCTTT. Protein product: CALGGPVPRGSKDWGIRISVDKLIF.

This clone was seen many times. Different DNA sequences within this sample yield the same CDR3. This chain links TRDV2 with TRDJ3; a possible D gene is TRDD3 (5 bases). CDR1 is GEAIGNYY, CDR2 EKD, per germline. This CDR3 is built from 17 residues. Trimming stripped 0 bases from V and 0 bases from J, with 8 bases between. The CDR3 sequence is CACDTLGSSWDTRQMFF. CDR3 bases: TGTGCCTGTGACACCCTGGGCAGCTCCTGGGACACCCGACAGATGTTTTTC.

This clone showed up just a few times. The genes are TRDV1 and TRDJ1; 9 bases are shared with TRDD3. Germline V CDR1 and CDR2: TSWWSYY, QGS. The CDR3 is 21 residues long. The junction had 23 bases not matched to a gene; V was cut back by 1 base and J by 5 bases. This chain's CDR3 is CALGEPSSEVLGDPLGDKLIF. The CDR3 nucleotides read TGTGCTCTTGGGGAACCTTCCTCCGAAGTACTGGGGGACCCCTTGGGGGATAAACTCATCTTT.

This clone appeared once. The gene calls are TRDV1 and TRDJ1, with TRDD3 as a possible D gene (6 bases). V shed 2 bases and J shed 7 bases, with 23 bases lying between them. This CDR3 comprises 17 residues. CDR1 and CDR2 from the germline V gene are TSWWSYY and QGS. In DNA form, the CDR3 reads TGTGCTCTTGGGGAAGAGGCGAGAGTCTCTGGGGAAGGTAAACTCATCTTT. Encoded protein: CALGEEARVSGEGKLIF.

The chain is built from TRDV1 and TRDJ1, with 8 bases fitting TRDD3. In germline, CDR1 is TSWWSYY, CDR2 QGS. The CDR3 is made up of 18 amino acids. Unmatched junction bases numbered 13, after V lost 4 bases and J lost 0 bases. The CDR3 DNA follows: TGTGCTCTTGGGGTCCACCTACGGAGCTGGGGGAACACCGATAAACTCATCTTT. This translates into CALGVHLRSWGNTDKLIF.

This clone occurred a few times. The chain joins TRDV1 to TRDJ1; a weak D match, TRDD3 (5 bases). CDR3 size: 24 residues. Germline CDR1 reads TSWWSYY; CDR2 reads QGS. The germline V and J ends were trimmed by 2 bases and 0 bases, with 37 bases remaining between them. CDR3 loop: CALGEKGLVQPPVCAGRDTDKLIF. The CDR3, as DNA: TGTGCTCTTGGGGAAAAGGGCCTTGTTCAGCCTCCTGTGTGCGCTGGGCGGGACACCGATAAACTCATCTTT.

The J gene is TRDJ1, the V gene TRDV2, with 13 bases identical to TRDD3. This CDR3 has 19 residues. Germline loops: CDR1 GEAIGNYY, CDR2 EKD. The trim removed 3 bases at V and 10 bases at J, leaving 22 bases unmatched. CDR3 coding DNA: TGTGCCTGTGACCCCGGCCTCCACGCCCCCGTACTGGGGGATACGGGACTCATCTTT. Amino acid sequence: CACDPGLHAPVLGDTGLIF.

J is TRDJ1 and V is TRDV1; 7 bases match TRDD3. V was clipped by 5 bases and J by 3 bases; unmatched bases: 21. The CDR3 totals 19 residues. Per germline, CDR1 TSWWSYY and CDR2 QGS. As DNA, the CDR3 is TGTGCTCTTGGGCAACCTGGAGCCCCGGGGGATTACTATGCCGATAAACTCATCTTT. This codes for CALGQPGAPGDYYADKLIF.

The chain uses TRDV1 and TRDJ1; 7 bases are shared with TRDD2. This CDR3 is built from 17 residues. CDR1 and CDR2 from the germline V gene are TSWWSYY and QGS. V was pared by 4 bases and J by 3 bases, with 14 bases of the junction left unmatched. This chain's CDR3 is CALGAFPSLPKADKLIF. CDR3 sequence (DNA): TGTGCTCTTGGGGCCTTTCCTTCCTTACCTAAAGCCGATAAACTCATCTTT.